Sequencing of this TCR beta chain was carried out in a study of blood T cell repertoires in COVID-19. Repertoires were generated with immunoSEQ multiplex PCR, while TCRdb's copy carries only in-frame clones and drops some. The sample shows approximately 440,000 clones, 90% of them seen only once. Germline loops: CDR1 SNHLY, CDR2 FYNNEI. Deletions cut 0 bases from V and 9 bases from J, with 12 bases between. This CDR3 comprises 15 residues. The sample taken for sequencing was PBMCs or T cells enriched from blood (not recorded which). The chain joins TRBV2 to TRBJ1-6; the D is unclear. The TCR sequence derives from a man younger than 35 who had recovered from COVID-19. The chain's CDR3 is CASSEARGVRSPLHF. CDR3 DNA sequence: TGTGCCAGCAGTGAAGCGCGGGGTGTCCGTTCACCCCTCCACTTT. Full variable domain (outside the CDR3, taken from reference TRBV2 and TRBJ1-6): EPEVTQTPSHQVTQMGQEVILRCVPISNHLYFYWYRQILGQKVEFLVSFYNNEISEKSEIFDDQFSVERPDGSNFTLKIRSTKLEDSAMYFCASSEARGVRSPLHFGNGTRLTVT.